Listed below are T cell receptor beta chains from one sample, sequenced in a study of blood T cells in healthy people across ages. From the 5' RACE reads, TCRdb called clonotypes with MiXCR, one entry per CDR3 protein. The data show around 780,000 distinct CDR3 sequences, 56% seen once. What was sequenced was blood. These receptor sequences come from a man aged 40-49 years in good health. Each CDR3 is given with its conserved first and last residue. A D gene is named only where the DNA matches it firmly. Not every row has a clone size; where given, it reads once, few, many or a size class.

-	TRBV12-3/TRBV12-4	-	TRBJ2-3	CASSLLRTGASDTQYF	TGTGCCAGCAGTCTACTGAGGACGGGGGCATCAGATACGCAGTATTTT
many	TRBV7-2	TRBD2	TRBJ2-5	CASSLTGGQETQYF	TGTGCCAGCAGCTTGACGGGGGGACAAGAGACCCAGTACTTC
-	TRBV20-1	-	TRBJ1-4	CSAVDRSNEKLFF	TGCAGTGCCGTCGACAGGTCAAATGAAAAACTGTTTTTT
-	TRBV20-1	-	TRBJ2-1	CSHVLAANEQFF	TGCAGTCACGTCCTCGCGGCGAATGAGCAGTTCTTC
-	TRBV7-6	-	TRBJ1-5	CASSLGPGNSNQPQHF	TGTGCCAGCAGCTTAGGCCCGGGGAATAGCAATCAGCCCCAGCATTTT
-	TRBV24-1	TRBD1	TRBJ2-3	CATRGQGGADTQYF	TGTGCCACCAGAGGACAGGGTGGTGCAGATACGCAGTATTTT
few	TRBV12-3/TRBV12-4	-	TRBJ2-4	CASSLGGNIQYF	TGTGCCAGCAGTTTGGGGGGCAACATTCAGTACTTC
-	TRBV5-6	-	TRBJ1-4	CASSLLGRGGGDEKLFF	TGTGCCAGCAGCTTGCTAGGCCGAGGAGGTGGGGATGAAAAACTGTTTTTT
-	TRBV28	-	TRBJ2-1	CASSAVGWLFEQFF	TGTGCCAGCAGTGCCGTCGGTTGGCTTTTTGAGCAGTTCTTC
-	TRBV28	TRBD2	TRBJ2-7	CAGRSSGSDEQYF	TGTGCCGGCCGGAGTAGCGGGAGTGACGAGCAGTACTTC
-	TRBV2	-	TRBJ2-1	CASSGRVQFF	TGTGCCAGCAGTGGGCGGGTGCAGTTCTTC
once	TRBV6-6	TRBD2	TRBJ2-3	CASSSPVVAGVADTQYF	TGTGCCAGCAGCTCCCCGGTGGTAGCGGGAGTGGCAGATACGCAGTATTTT
-	TRBV5-1	TRBD1	TRBJ2-7	CASSSDRGFYEQYF	TGCGCCAGCAGCTCGGACAGGGGCTTTTACGAGCAGTACTTC
many	TRBV27	-	TRBJ2-7	CASSVLQNYEQYF	TGTGCCAGCAGTGTGTTACAGAACTACGAGCAGTACTTC
-	TRBV7-3	TRBD2	TRBJ2-1	CASSLIPRTSGRVTYNEQFF	TGTGCCAGCAGCTTAATTCCAAGGACTAGCGGGAGGGTAACCTACAATGAGCAGTTCTTC
once	TRBV12-3/TRBV12-4	-	TRBJ2-1	CASRSTLGAGGKFF	TGTGCCAGCAGGTCTACCCTCGGGGCTGGTGGGAAGTTCTTC
few	TRBV20-1	-	TRBJ2-3	CSANPGWGDTDTQYF	TGCAGTGCTAACCCTGGGTGGGGTGACACAGATACGCAGTATTTT
few	TRBV7-2	-	TRBJ2-5	CASSSLGRTEETQYF	TGTGCCAGCAGCTCCCTTGGGAGGACGGAAGAGACCCAGTACTTC
-	TRBV7-2	-	TRBJ2-1	CASSLSSLGAREQFF	TGTGCCAGCAGCTTATCTTCTTTGGGGGCGAGAGAGCAGTTCTTC
-	TRBV4-3	TRBD2	TRBJ2-2	CASSQVGMVAGGAGELFF	TGCGCCAGCAGCCAAGTAGGGATGGTAGCGGGAGGCGCCGGGGAGCTGTTTTTT
few	TRBV27	TRBD1	TRBJ2-5	CASSPSQGDKGETQYF	TGTGCCAGCAGCCCTTCCCAGGGGGACAAAGGAGAGACCCAGTACTTC
-	TRBV12-3/TRBV12-4	-	TRBJ1-6	CASRYRDSPLHF	TGTGCCAGCAGATACAGGGATTCACCCCTCCACTTT
once	TRBV3-1	-	TRBJ1-5	CASSQYLNQPQHF	TGTGCCAGCAGCCAGTACTTAAATCAGCCCCAGCATTTT
-	TRBV9	-	TRBJ2-7	CASSKSVRDHEQYF	TGTGCCAGCAGCAAATCCGTGAGGGACCACGAGCAGTACTTC
-	TRBV6-6	TRBD1	TRBJ2-7	CASSYEDRQYEQYF	TGTGCCAGCAGTTACGAGGACAGGCAGTACGAGCAGTACTTC
-	TRBV15	-	TRBJ2-1	CATSSRGLAYSSYNEQFF	TGTGCCACCAGCAGCCGCGGGCTAGCCTATAGCTCCTACAATGAGCAGTTCTTC
once	TRBV6-5	-	TRBJ1-2	CASSYSLLSTGGYTF	TGTGCCAGCAGTTACTCTCTCCTCAGTACTGGTGGCTACACCTTC
-	TRBV7-9	TRBD1	TRBJ2-5	CASSTWTGAQETQYF	TGTGCCAGCAGCACTTGGACAGGGGCCCAAGAGACCCAGTACTTC
-	TRBV28	-	TRBJ1-6	CASSFPATPLLHF	TGTGCCAGCAGTTTCCCGGCCACACCACTTCTCCACTTT
-	TRBV15	-	TRBJ2-7	CATSYDRGGGEQYF	TGTGCCACCAGCTATGACAGGGGCGGGGGCGAGCAGTACTTC
-	TRBV7-2	-	TRBJ2-3	CASSFSLFGDTQYF	TGTGCCAGCAGCTTTTCCCTGTTTGGAGATACGCAGTATTTT
once	TRBV3-1	-	TRBJ2-7	CASSLGLNGEQYF	TGTGCCAGCAGCCTAGGCTTAAACGGCGAGCAGTACTTC
-	TRBV24-1	-	TRBJ2-7	CATSDQKNDGLKSSYEQYF	TGTGCCACCAGTGACCAGAAGAATGACGGGCTAAAAAGCTCCTACGAGCAGTACTTC
-	TRBV7-7	-	TRBJ2-1	CASSLGPRNEQFF	TGTGCTAGCAGCTTAGGACCGAGAAATGAGCAGTTCTTC
-	TRBV12-3/TRBV12-4	-	TRBJ1-2	CASSYQGAWVKEVYGYTF	TGTGCCAGCAGTTACCAGGGAGCGTGGGTAAAGGAGGTTTATGGCTACACCTTC
-	TRBV7-9	-	TRBJ2-3	CASSLGATADTQYF	TGTGCCAGCAGCTTAGGGGCAACCGCAGATACGCAGTATTTT
-	TRBV12-5	-	TRBJ1-1	CASGLDRLEAFF	TGTGCTAGTGGTTTGGACAGGTTGGAGGCTTTCTTT
-	TRBV29-1	-	TRBJ2-7	CSVRVGFGYEQYF	TGCAGCGTTCGGGTTGGGTTCGGCTACGAGCAGTACTTC
-	TRBV6-5	TRBD2	TRBJ2-1	CASSKSGLAANEQFF	TGTGCCAGCAGTAAATCGGGACTAGCGGCCAATGAGCAGTTCTTC
-	TRBV7-2	TRBD2	TRBJ2-3	CASSPKSSGGTDTQYF	TGTGCCAGCAGCCCTAAATCTAGCGGAGGCACAGATACGCAGTATTTT
-	TRBV6-5	-	TRBJ1-6	CASSYEGGRPPLHF	TGTGCCAGCAGTTACGAAGGCGGGAGGCCACCCCTCCACTTT
few	TRBV5-1	-	TRBJ1-1	CASSLALGTEAFF	TGCGCCAGCAGCTTGGCCCTTGGGACTGAAGCTTTCTTT
-	TRBV20-1	-	TRBJ1-2	CSARMGHWEGYTF	TGCAGTGCTAGAATGGGGCACTGGGAGGGCTACACCTTC
-	TRBV14	-	TRBJ2-7	CASSQETFFYEQYF	TGTGCCAGCAGCCAAGAGACTTTCTTCTACGAGCAGTACTTC
-	TRBV9	-	TRBJ2-5	CASSVDMGLSQETQYF	TGTGCCAGCAGCGTAGACATGGGTCTAAGCCAAGAGACCCAGTACTTC
-	TRBV7-2	TRBD2	TRBJ2-5	CASSFRAGGVYF	TGTGCCAGCAGCTTCAGGGCGGGGGGGGTGTACTTC
-	TRBV12-3/TRBV12-4	TRBD2	TRBJ2-7	CASSRGTSGINEQYF	TGTGCCAGCAGTCGCGGGACTAGCGGGATCAACGAGCAGTACTTC
-	TRBV20-1	-	TRBJ2-1	CSAPGPIERGSYEQFF	TGCAGTGCTCCCGGGCCGATCGAAAGGGGGTCCTACGAGCAGTTCTTC
few	TRBV7-9	-	TRBJ2-7	CASSHPTAGSYEQYF	TGTGCCAGCAGCCACCCCACGGCGGGGTCCTACGAGCAGTACTTC
-	TRBV11-1	-	TRBJ1-5	CASSLGPYQPQHF	TGTGCCAGCAGCTTAGGCCCTTATCAGCCCCAGCATTTT
-	TRBV7-9	-	TRBJ1-1	CASGRVNTEAFF	TGTGCCAGCGGAAGGGTGAACACTGAAGCTTTCTTT
-	TRBV3-1	-	TRBJ2-2	CASSPKVVYPGTGELFF	TGTGCCAGCAGCCCGAAGGTGGTCTATCCAGGCACCGGGGAGCTGTTTTTT